The 20 T cell receptor beta chains reported below all come from one sample, sequenced in a study of shared clonotypes between healthy human individuals. Using immunoSEQ multiplex PCR, the repertoire was profiled, and TCRdb retains in-frame clones only, with some absent. The sample has some 2,000,000 clones, approximately 95% seen once. Sequenced: naive CD4+ T cells sorted from blood. The subset: CD45RA+ positively selected. The receptors originated from a man aged 18 to 35 in good health.

This clone was seen just once. The chain combines TRBV11-2 with TRBJ1-6; 7 nucleotides line up with TRBD1. Germline lookup yields CDR1 SGHAT and CDR2 FQNNGV. This CDR3 is built from 15 residues. After removal of 1 base from V and 6 bases from J, the junction contained 3 bases not matched to a gene. The CDR3 coding sequence is TGTGCCAGCAGCTTAGTTGGGACAGTTAATTCACCCCTCCACTTT. Amino acid sequence: CASSLVGTVNSPLHF.

The V and J genes are TRBV30 and TRBJ2-5; TRBD2 matches 12 bases. Looked up from germline, CDR1 is GTSNPN and CDR2 is SVGIG (reference sequence). CDR3 size: 14 residues. Unmatched junction bases numbered 3, after V lost 3 bases and J lost 4 bases. CDR3 in DNA: TGTGCCTGGAGGACTAGCGGGAGTTCAGAGACCCAGTACTTC. Translating it yields CAWRTSGSSETQYF.

This chain connects TRBV5-1 to TRBJ1-4; the match to TRBD1 covers 9 bases. The V segment lost 4 bases and the J segment 3 bases; nucleotides outside the gene matches: 10. CDR1 is SGHRS and CDR2 is YFSETQ in the germline V gene. The CDR3 runs 17 residues. This chain's CDR3 is CASSATQGAGANEKLFF. CDR3 in DNA: TGCGCCAGCAGCGCCACACAGGGGGCAGGGGCTAATGAAAAACTGTTTTTT.

In this sample, this clone turned up once. V usage is TRBV11-2 and J usage is TRBJ2-7; no clear D gene. CDR3 length equals 15 residues. Per germline, CDR1 SGHAT and CDR2 FQNNGV. V lost 0 bases, J lost 2 bases, and 11 bases lay in between. The DNA for the CDR3 is TGTGCCAGCAGCTTAGACCCCTCCCGACCCTACGAGCAGTACTTC. Protein product: CASSLDPSRPYEQYF.

A note on this clone: Its ends do not fully match the called genes, so a read error is possible. V and J are TRBV2 and TRBJ1-4; D remains ambiguous. CDR3 length: 13 residues. Germline V gives CDR1 SNHLY, CDR2 FYNNEI. The CDR3 loop is CASLRDSRESPIF. The CDR3 region has the DNA TGTGCCAGCCTTAGGGATTCCCGGGAGTCTCCCATTTTT. The entire variable domain, with the rest obtained from reference TRBV2 and TRBJ1-4, is as follows: EPEVTQTPSHQVTQMGQEVILRCVPISNHLYFYWYRQILGQKVEFLVSFYNNEISEKSEIFDDQFSVERPDGSNFTLKIRSTKLEDSAMYFCASLRDSRESPIFGSGTQLSVL.

V gene TRBV6-1 combines with J gene TRBJ1-6; no clear D gene. The CDR3 extends over 16 amino acids. Germline V gives CDR1 MNHNS, CDR2 SASEGT. Trimming left V 1 base short and J 6 bases short, with 13 bases between. The CDR3 here is CASSEVKTLPNSPLHF. In DNA form, the CDR3 reads TGTGCCAGCAGTGAAGTGAAGACACTTCCTAATTCACCCCTCCACTTT.

This CDR3 is CAISESGGSGGPRNEQFF. The CDR3 coding sequence is TGTGCCATCAGTGAGTCGGGGGGTAGCGGGGGGCCCCGGAATGAGCAGTTCTTC. This chain links TRBV10-3 with TRBJ2-1; 10 nucleotides match TRBD2. Germline V gene lookup returns CDR1 ENHRY and CDR2 SYGVKD. V lost 0 bases and J lost 7; bases outside the gene matches: 12. CDR3 length: 18 residues.

This clone appeared a few times. This rearrangement joins TRBV7-2 to TRBJ1-4, with unresolved D. Trimming pared 1 base from V and 5 bases from J, leaving 5 bases between. This CDR3 is built from 13 residues. Germline V CDR1 and CDR2: SGHTA, FQGNSA. Here the CDR3 DNA reads TGTGCCAGCAGCTTAGAGAGAAATGAAAAACTGTTTTTT. It encodes CASSLERNEKLFF.

This clone appeared a single time. This chain joins TRBV5-8 and TRBJ2-7; D ambiguous. The germline CDR1 and CDR2 sequences are SGHTS and YDEGEE. V shed 2 bases and J shed 5 bases, with 8 bases lying between them. The CDR3 has 12 residues. CDR3 residues: CASSFLGHEQYF. Written as DNA, the CDR3 is TGTGCCAGCAGCTTCCTCGGCCACGAGCAGTACTTC.

V is TRBV27 and J is TRBJ1-1; D remains unclear. The CDR3 is 13 residues long. Germline V gene data show CDR1 as MNHEY and CDR2 as SMNVEV (reference sequence). The germline V and J ends were trimmed by 7 bases and 0 bases, with 9 bases remaining between them. CDR3 region: CASKWGVNTEAFF. In DNA form, the CDR3 reads TGTGCCAGCAAATGGGGTGTGAACACTGAAGCTTTCTTT.

The count of this clone is one. V is TRBV6-1 and J is TRBJ2-7; D may be TRBD1 (5 bases). The CDR3 sequence is 14 residues long. CDR1 is MNHNS and CDR2 is SASEGT in the germline V gene. With 5 bases removed from V and 2 bases from J, the gap between germline ends came to 13 bases. In DNA, the CDR3 is TGTGCCAGCAGTTGGGGCAGGATAACCTACGAGCAGTACTTC. Translated, it gives CASSWGRITYEQYF.

About this clone: Additional DNA sequences in this sample encode the identical CDR3. J is TRBJ1-6 and V is TRBV14; no firm D call. CDR3 length: 13 amino acids. Trimming took off 1 base at V and 7 bases at J, with 5 bases between the two ends. Per the germline V gene, CDR1 is SGHDN and CDR2 is FVKESK. The CDR3 loop reads CASSQAGNSPLHF. CDR3 bases: TGTGCCAGCAGCCAAGCCGGGAATTCACCCCTCCACTTT. Complete variable domain (other parts from reference TRBV14 and TRBJ1-6): EAGVTQFPSHSVIEKGQTVTLRCDPISGHDNLYWYRRVMGKEIKFLLHFVKESKQDESGMPNNRFLAERTGGTYSTLKVQPAELEDSGVYFCASSQAGNSPLHFGNGTRLTVT.

In its sample, this clone was seen once. This CDR3 is CASSQGARVNTIYF. The CDR3 nucleotides read TGTGCCAGTTCCCAGGGGGCGAGGGTAAACACCATATATTTT. The chain couples TRBV28 to TRBJ1-3, with 8 bases aligning to TRBD1. Per the germline V gene, CDR1 is MDHEN and CDR2 is SYDVKM. J was trimmed by 6 bases and V by 9 bases; bases with no gene match: 10. The CDR3 spans 14 residues.

This chain connects TRBV11-2 to TRBJ1-5; D might be TRBD1 (5 bases). The CDR3 consists of 15 residues. V was cut by 5 bases and J by 1 base, with 12 bases left in between. Per germline, CDR1 SGHAT and CDR2 FQNNGV. The CDR3 nucleotides read TGTGCCAGCAGCCCCACAGGAATGAGCAATCAGCCCCAGCATTTT. Encoded protein: CASSPTGMSNQPQHF.

The chain carries TRBV5-1 and TRBJ2-2; D not resolved. Germline CDR1 reads SGHRS; CDR2 reads YFSETQ. The CDR3 sequence is 15 residues long. Trimming left V 1 base short and J 7 bases short, with 14 bases between. CDR3 in amino acids: CASSLISLGGGELFF. The DNA of the CDR3 is TGCGCCAGCAGCTTGATCTCTCTCGGCGGCGGGGAGCTGTTTTTT.

The rearrangement uses TRBV5-4 and TRBJ1-3; D perhaps matches TRBD1 (5 bases). This CDR3 spans 16 amino acids. Between the trimmed V and J ends, which lost 0 bases and 0 bases, there was a span of 10 bases. Per germline, CDR1 SGHNT and CDR2 YYREEE (reference sequence). This CDR3 reads CASSLAQASSGNTIYF. DNA for the CDR3: TGTGCCAGCAGCTTGGCACAGGCCTCCTCTGGAAACACCATATATTTT.

V usage is TRBV28 and J usage is TRBJ2-7; TRBD1 is a possible D gene (5 bases). Germline V CDR1 and CDR2: MDHEN, SYDVKM. There are 13 residues in the CDR3. Between the trimmed V and J ends, which lost 6 bases and 0 bases, there was a span of 9 bases. CDR3 sequence: CASRDSVSYEQYF. The CDR3 bases are TGTGCCAGCAGAGACAGCGTCTCCTACGAGCAGTACTTC. Variable domain in full (rest from reference TRBV28 and TRBJ2-7): DVKVTQSSRYLVKRTGEKVFLECVQDMDHENMFWYRQDPGLGLRLIYFSYDVKMKEKGDIPEGYSVSREKKERFSLILESASTNQTSMYLCASRDSVSYEQYFGPGTRLTVT.

The CDR3 region has the DNA TGTGCCAGCAGCCAGATTGGACAGGTCTCCGAGCAGTACTTC. Encoded protein: CASSQIGQVSEQYF. This rearrangement joins TRBV14 to TRBJ2-7; the match to TRBD1 covers 7 bases. This CDR3 comprises 14 residues. Losses at the gene ends were 3 bases for V and 6 bases for J; bases not matched to a gene: 8. Germline CDR1 reads SGHDN; CDR2 reads FVKESK.

To note about this clone: One end of the junction does not line up with germline, which may come from a read error. This chain links TRBV5-6 with TRBJ1-2, with 9 bases aligning to TRBD1. In germline, CDR1 is SGHDT, CDR2 YYEEEE. This CDR3 has 15 residues. In DNA, the CDR3 is TGTGCCAGCATCTTGGGGGGACAGGGACCCTATGGCTACACCTTC. Translating gives CASILGGQGPYGYTF. The entire variable domain, with the rest obtained from reference TRBV5-6 and TRBJ1-2, is as follows: DAGVTQSPTHLIKTRGQQVTLRCSPKSGHDTVSWYQQALGQGPQFIFQYYEEEERQRGNFPDRFSGHQFPNYSSELNVNALLLGDSALYLCASILGGQGPYGYTFGSGTRLTVV.

The chain has TRBV7-9 and TRBJ2-7; D unclear. The CDR3 runs 13 residues. Germline CDR1 and CDR2: SEHNR and FQNEAQ (reference sequence). The ends were cut back, 4 bases at V and 5 bases at J, with 12 bases in the middle. CDR3 sequence (DNA): TGTGCCAGCAGCTACCGACCCAGTAACGAGCAGTACTTC. Translating it yields CASSYRPSNEQYF.